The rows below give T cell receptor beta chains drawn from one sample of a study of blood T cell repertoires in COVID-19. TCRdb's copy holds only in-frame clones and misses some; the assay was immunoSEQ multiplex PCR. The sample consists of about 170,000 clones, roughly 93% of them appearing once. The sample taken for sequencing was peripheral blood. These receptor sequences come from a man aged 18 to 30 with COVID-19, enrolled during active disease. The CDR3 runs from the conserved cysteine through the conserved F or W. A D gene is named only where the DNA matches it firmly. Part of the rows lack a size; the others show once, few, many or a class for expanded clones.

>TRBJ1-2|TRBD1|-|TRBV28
CASSFVLGQGALMWGYTF
TGTGCCAGCAGTTTCGTCCTTGGACAGGGGGCATTGATGTGGGGCTACACCTTC
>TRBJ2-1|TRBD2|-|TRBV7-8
CASSPTSGRIDEQFF
TGTGCCAGCAGCCCGACTAGCGGGAGGATCGATGAGCAGTTCTTC
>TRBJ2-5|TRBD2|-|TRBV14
CASALAGSPGAQYF
TGTGCCAGCGCGCTAGCGGGGTCCCCAGGGGCCCAGTACTTC
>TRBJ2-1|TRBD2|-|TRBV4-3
CASSQMGLADRYNEQFF
TGCGCCAGCAGCCAGATGGGACTAGCGGACAGGTACAATGAGCAGTTCTTC
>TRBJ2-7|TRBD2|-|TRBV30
CAWSSGTSAYEQYF
TGTGCCTGGAGCTCCGGGACTAGCGCCTACGAGCAGTACTTC
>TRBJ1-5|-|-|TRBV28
CASSLENGPQHF
TGTGCCAGCAGTTTAGAGAACGGGCCCCAGCATTTT
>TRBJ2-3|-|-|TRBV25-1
CASRRRDSLTDTQYF
TGTGCCAGCAGGAGGAGGGACAGTCTCACAGATACGCAGTATTTT
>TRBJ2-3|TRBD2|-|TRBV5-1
CASRAGLAGDTQYF
TGCGCCAGCAGGGCGGGACTAGCAGGAGATACGCAGTATTTT
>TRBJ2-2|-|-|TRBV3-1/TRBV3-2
CASSQDPGTPLSGELFF
TGTGCCAGCAGCCAAGATCCCGGGACACCCTTAAGCGGGGAGCTGTTTTTT
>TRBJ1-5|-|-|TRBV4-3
CASSQPMTRRGKQNQPQHF
TGCGCCAGCAGCCAGCCGATGACGCGCAGGGGTAAGCAAAATCAGCCCCAGCATTTT
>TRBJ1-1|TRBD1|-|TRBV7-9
CASSLGGGGTGNTEAFF
TGTGCCAGCAGCTTAGGCGGAGGAGGGACAGGGAACACTGAAGCTTTCTTT
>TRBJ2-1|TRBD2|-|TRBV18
CASSRGLAGVYNEQFF
TGTGCCAGCTCACGGGGACTAGCGGGCGTATACAATGAGCAGTTCTTC
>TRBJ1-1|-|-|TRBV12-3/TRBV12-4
CASSHTLNTEAFF
TGTGCCAGCAGTCACACGTTGAACACTGAAGCTTTCTTT
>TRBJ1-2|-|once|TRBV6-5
CASSYSGGPNYGYTF
TGTGCCAGCAGTTACAGCGGGGGGCCTAACTATGGCTACACCTTC
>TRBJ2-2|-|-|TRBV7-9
CASSPAGNPNTGELFF
TGTGCCAGCAGCCCCGCCGGGAACCCGAACACCGGGGAGCTGTTTTTT
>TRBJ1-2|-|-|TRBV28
CASSFRGLHYGYTF
TGTGCCAGCAGTTTTAGGGGCCTTCATTATGGCTACACCTTC
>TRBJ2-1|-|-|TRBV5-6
CASSLVQGGNEQFF
TGTGCCAGCAGCTTGGTACAGGGTGGAAATGAGCAGTTCTTC
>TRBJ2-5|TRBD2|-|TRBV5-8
CASSLVESGRSRGTQYF
TGTGCCAGCAGCTTGGTAGAAAGCGGGAGGTCCCGGGGGACCCAGTACTTC
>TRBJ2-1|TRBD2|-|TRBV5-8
CASSWGLASYNEQFF
TGTGCCAGCAGTTGGGGACTAGCGTCATACAATGAGCAGTTCTTC
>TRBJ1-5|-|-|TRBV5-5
CASSLVGTLSNQPQHF
TGTGCCAGCAGCTTGGTAGGGACTCTTAGCAATCAGCCCCAGCATTTT
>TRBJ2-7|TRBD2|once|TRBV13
CASSSGGRAVLQYF
TGTGCCAGCAGTAGTGGCGGGAGGGCCGTTTTGCAGTACTTC
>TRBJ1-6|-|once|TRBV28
CASTWGLLNSPLHF
TGTGCCAGCACCTGGGGACTGCTAAATTCACCCCTCCACTTT
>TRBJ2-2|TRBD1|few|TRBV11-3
CASSSRTGANTGELFF
TGTGCCAGCAGCTCAAGGACAGGGGCGAACACCGGGGAGCTGTTTTTT
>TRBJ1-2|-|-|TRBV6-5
CASGGWGRNYGYTF
TGTGCCAGCGGGGGGTGGGGACGTAACTATGGCTACACCTTC
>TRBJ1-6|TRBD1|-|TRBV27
CASSLPPGQGRRDNSPLHF
TGTGCCAGCAGTTTACCTCCGGGACAGGGGAGAAGGGATAATTCACCCCTCCACTTT
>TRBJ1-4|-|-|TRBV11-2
CASSLDSGDSYNEKLLF
TGTGCCAGCAGCTTAGACTCAGGAGACAGTTATAATGAAAAACTGCTTTTT
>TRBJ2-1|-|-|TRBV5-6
CASSHYNEQFF
TGTGCCAGCAGCCATTACAATGAGCAGTTCTTC
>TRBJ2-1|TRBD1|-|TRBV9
CASSVTGTGVEQFF
TGTGCCAGCAGCGTGACCGGGACAGGGGTTGAGCAGTTCTTC
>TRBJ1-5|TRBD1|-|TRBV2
CASSGGTDSNQPQHF
TGTGCCAGCAGCGGCGGGACAGATAGCAATCAGCCCCAGCATTTT
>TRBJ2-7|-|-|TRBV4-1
CASSQEFGAGASF
-
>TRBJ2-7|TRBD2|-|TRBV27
CASSRSSGGSSEQYF
TGTGCCAGCAGCCGCTCTAGCGGAGGAAGTTCCGAGCAGTACTTC
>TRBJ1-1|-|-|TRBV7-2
CASSPQGQRWTEAFF
TGTGCCAGCAGCCCACAAGGACAGAGGTGGACTGAAGCTTTCTTT
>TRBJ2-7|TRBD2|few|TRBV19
CASSTPGLARYEQYF
TGTGCCAGTAGTACGCCGGGACTAGCGAGGTACGAGCAGTACTTC
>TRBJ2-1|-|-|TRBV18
CASSPGGYYNEQFF
TGTGCCAGCTCACCAGGCGGATACTACAATGAGCAGTTCTTC
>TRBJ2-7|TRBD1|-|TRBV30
CAWSVQYRGLYEQYF
TGTGCCTGGAGTGTACAGTACAGGGGGCTGTACGAGCAGTACTTC
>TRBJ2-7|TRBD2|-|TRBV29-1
CSVRGEVLYEQYF
TGCAGCGTGCGGGGGGAGGTCCTTTACGAGCAGTACTTC
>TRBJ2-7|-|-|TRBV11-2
CASSPRFYEQYF
TGTGCCAGCAGCCCCCGTTTCTACGAGCAGTACTTC
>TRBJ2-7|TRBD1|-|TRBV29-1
CSVSGQGSSYEQYF
TGCAGCGTTTCGGGACAGGGGAGCTCCTACGAGCAGTACTTC
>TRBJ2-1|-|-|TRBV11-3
CASSLGPSYNEQFF
TGTGCCAGCAGCTTAGGGCCCTCCTACAATGAGCAGTTCTTC
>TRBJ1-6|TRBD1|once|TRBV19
CASSAGQGTPSLHF
TGTGCCAGTAGTGCAGGACAGGGGACCCCATCCCTCCACTTT
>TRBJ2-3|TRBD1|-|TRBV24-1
CATSDFVTGGYTDTQYF
TGTGCCACCAGTGATTTCGTAACAGGGGGATACACAGATACGCAGTATTTT
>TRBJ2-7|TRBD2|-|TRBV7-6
CASSVSSGSLDEQYF
TGTGCCAGCAGCGTTTCTAGCGGGAGTCTCGACGAGCAGTACTTC
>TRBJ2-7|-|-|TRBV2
CASRDSLYEQYF
TGTGCCAGCAGGGACAGCCTCTACGAGCAGTACTTC